This note documents a single T cell receptor (beta chain) sequence. Its antigen is as yet unknown. Repertoires were generated with immunoSEQ multiplex PCR, while TCRdb's copy carries only in-frame clones and drops some. Seen here are some 44,000 clones, around 87% observed once, and the top ten hold about 0.37%. This sample is drawn from a study of OX40 agonist ivuxolimab in advanced cancers. Findings and caveats of the study: Relative to CD4+, CD8+ T cells held more expanded clones on average.

Germline V gene lookup returns CDR1 MNHNY and CDR2 SVGAGI (reference sequence). This CDR3 spans 13 amino acids. V lost 5 bases and J lost 0, with 8 bases in between. This specimen consisted of CD4+ or CD8+ T cells sorted from blood, obtained in a trial of the OX40 agonist ivuxolimab. The clonotype comes from an adult with an advanced solid tumor such as melanoma, head and neck, liver or kidney cancer. V is TRBV6-6 and J is TRBJ2-7; D is unclear. The CDR3 coding sequence is TGTGCCAGCAGTCCCCCGTCCTCCTACGAGCAGTACTTC. It is translated as CASSPPSSYEQYF.